Listed here is a single T cell receptor (beta chain). Its antigen remains unidentified. The PCR ran on 60 Vbeta and 13 Jbeta primers. Repertoires were generated with immunoSEQ multiplex PCR, while TCRdb's copy carries only in-frame clones and drops some. Of tens of thousands of clones in the sample, 75% to 85% were seen once. The V and J ends lost 6 bases and 8 bases respectively, with 14 bases between them. The germline gives CDR1 MNHEY, CDR2 SVGAGI. The CDR3 is made up of 13 amino acids. This sample is drawn from a study of cytomegalovirus exposure and HLA in healthy donors. Study findings and constraints: Later analysis identified a missense DCLRE1C variant that was linked to TCR beta V- and J-gene trimming.

Sequenced input: PBMCs. The receptor was derived from a woman aged 18-30 years in good health and CMV-seronegative. The chain recombines TRBV6-5 with TRBJ1-3; TRBD1 might be the D (5 bases). The CDR3 is CASSYGQGYTIYF. CDR3 sequence (DNA): TGTGCCAGCAGCTACGGACAAGGGTACACCATATATTTT.